The clone carrying this TCR beta chain has a handful of counts. The target antigen is unknown. This CDR3 region has 13 residues. Trimming left V 3 bases short and J 10 bases short, with 15 bases between. CDR1 is SEHNR, CDR2 FQNEAQ, per germline (reference sequence). Preparing the TCRbeta library involved the use of unique molecular identifiers. TCRdb fed the PCR reads into MiXCR, producing one record per CDR3 protein. The sample has fewer than 550,000 distinct CDR3 sequences; about an eighth are singletons. The data were obtained in a study of T-cell reconstitution after alpha-beta-depleted transplantation in children. Points from the study as a whole: The study traced high day-60 TCRbeta diversity in some patients to surviving recipient T cells and thymic progenitors. Expanded graft clones, several hundred of them, were reportedly the source of alpha-beta T cells about two months after transplant. T-cell counts and diversity at one year post-transplant came mainly from newly produced T cells.

The input for sequencing was PBMCs, mostly from graft donor cells, taken 180 days after TCRalphabeta/CD19-depleted stem cell transplant. The receptor was derived from a female patient between 2 and 15 years old who had a stem cell transplant for aplastic anemia, so the T cells may come from the graft donor. The chain combines TRBV7-9 with TRBJ1-2, with TRBD1 as a possible D gene (5 bases). The CDR3 DNA reads TGTGCCAGCAGCTTGGGGGGAAGCATAGACTACACCTTC. As protein: CASSLGGSIDYTF.